One sample yielded the 25 T cell receptor beta chains listed below, sequenced in a study of blood T cell repertoires in COVID-19 (dated by TCRdb to 2020 to 2021). Libraries were built with the immunoSEQ multiplex PCR assay. Not all clones reach the TCRdb copy of this immuneACCESS table, which keeps in-frame sequences only. Checked studies attribute under half of the gap to unresolved V genes and leave the rest unexplained. This sample has about 140,000 clones in its table, and roughly four fifths of those were observed once. About 4.3% of the sample rests with the top ten. The specimen sequenced was peripheral blood. The receptors stem from a woman of 80 years or more with acute or convalescent COVID-19.

The chain recombines TRBV11-3 with TRBJ1-6; no reliable D call. The CDR3 has 14 amino acids. Germline V CDR1 and CDR2: SGHNT, YENEEA. V gave up 1 base and J gave up 6 bases, with 7 bases separating them. In DNA form, the CDR3 reads TGTGCCAGCAGCTTAGGCCAGATTAATTCACCCCTCCACTTT. Encoded protein: CASSLGQINSPLHF.

The V call is TRBV28, the J call TRBJ1-5; D remains unclear. The ends were cut back, 7 bases at V and 1 base at J, with 5 bases in the middle. The CDR3 runs 12 residues. Germline V gene data show CDR1 as MDHEN and CDR2 as SYDVKM. The CDR3 is CASTLSNQPQHF. The CDR3 DNA reads TGTGCCAGCACCCTCAGCAATCAGCCCCAGCATTTT. Based on the CDR3 plus reference TRBV28 and TRBJ1-5, the full variable domain is DVKVTQSSRYLVKRTGEKVFLECVQDMDHENMFWYRQDPGLGLRLIYFSYDVKMKEKGDIPEGYSVSREKKERFSLILESASTNQTSMYLCASTLSNQPQHFGDGTRLSIL.

The chain has TRBV7-9 and TRBJ2-5; TRBD1 matches at 10 bases. V lost 5 bases, J lost 0 bases, and 6 bases stayed unmatched. The CDR3 runs to 16 residues. Germline values: CDR1 SEHNR, CDR2 FQNEAQ (reference sequence). The CDR3 DNA follows: TGTGCCAGCAGCGCCCCGGGACAGGGGTACCAAGAGACCCAGTACTTC. Amino acid sequence: CASSAPGQGYQETQYF. Looking up the rest from reference TRBV7-9 and TRBJ2-5 gives the full variable domain: DTGVSQNPRHKITKRGQNVTFRCDPISEHNRLYWYRQTLGQGPEFLTYFQNEAQLEKSRLLSDRFSAERPKGSFSTLEIQRTEQGDSAMYLCASSAPGQGYQETQYFGPGTRLLVL.

The chain combines TRBV7-6 with TRBJ2-1; no reliable D call. Between the trimmed V and J ends, which lost 0 bases and 9 bases, there was a span of 21 bases. CDR3 length equals 17 residues. Germline values: CDR1 SGHVS, CDR2 FNYEAQ. The CDR3 DNA is TGTGCCAGCAGCTTAGCGCACAGTAACCCGTATTTCGGTGAGCAGTTCTTC. Its translation is CASSLAHSNPYFGEQFF. Drawing the rest from reference TRBV7-6 and TRBJ2-1, the complete variable domain is GAGVSQSPRYKVTKRGQDVALRCDPISGHVSLYWYRQALGQGPEFLTYFNYEAQQDKSGLPNDRFSAERPEGSISTLTIQRTEQRDSAMYRCASSLAHSNPYFGEQFFGPGTRLTVL.

The V call is TRBV2, the J call TRBJ2-1, with D perhaps matching TRBD2 (5 bases). V lost 6 bases to trimming and J lost 4 bases, with 16 bases between them. The germline V gene encodes CDR1 SNHLY and CDR2 FYNNEI. The CDR3 consists of 15 residues. CDR3 DNA: TGTGCCAGCAGCCCCCGAGCGGAGACATACAATGAGCAGTTCTTC. This encodes CASSPRAETYNEQFF. The complete variable domain, with remaining parts taken from reference TRBV2 and TRBJ2-1, reads EPEVTQTPSHQVTQMGQEVILRCVPISNHLYFYWYRQILGQKVEFLVSFYNNEISEKSEIFDDQFSVERPDGSNFTLKIRSTKLEDSAMYFCASSPRAETYNEQFFGPGTRLTVL.

This clone has only one observation. J is TRBJ1-2 and V is TRBV27; 11 positions match TRBD1. The CDR3 consists of 17 residues. V lost 5 bases, J lost 1 base, and 9 bases stayed unmatched. Germline lookup yields CDR1 MNHEY and CDR2 SMNVEV (reference sequence). CDR3 DNA sequence: TGTGCCAGCAGTCAGGGGACAGGGGGAACACGTAACTATGGCTACACCTTC. Translating gives CASSQGTGGTRNYGYTF.

This chain joins TRBV19 and TRBJ1-1; TRBD1 might be the D (6 bases). V dropped 7 bases and J dropped 5 bases, with 11 bases sitting between them. Germline values: CDR1 LNHDA, CDR2 SQIVND (reference sequence). The CDR3 consists of 12 residues. The CDR3 sequence is CASKAGVTEAFF. In DNA, the CDR3 is TGTGCCAGTAAGGCAGGGGTGACTGAAGCTTTCTTT. Using reference TRBV19 and TRBJ1-1 for the parts outside the CDR3, the full variable domain is DGGITQSPKYLFRKEGQNVTLSCEQNLNHDAMYWYRQDPGQGLRLIYYSQIVNDFQKGDIAEGYSVSREKKESFPLTVTSAQKNPTAFYLCASKAGVTEAFFGQGTRLTVV.

This chain links TRBV10-2 with TRBJ1-2, with TRBD1 matching 9 bases. Germline lookup yields CDR1 WSHSY and CDR2 SAAADI. This CDR3 is 14 amino acids long. With V trimmed by 8 bases and J by 2 bases, 6 bases remained unmatched. The CDR3 DNA is TGCGCCAGCCGCCCGGGACAGGGAAACTATGGCTACACCTTC. It translates to CASRPGQGNYGYTF.

V is TRBV14 and J is TRBJ1-6; D perhaps matches TRBD1 (5 bases). Trimming took 1 base from V and 7 from J, leaving 8 bases between them. Per germline, CDR1 SGHDN and CDR2 FVKESK. The CDR3 contains 14 residues. The CDR3 coding sequence is TGTGCCAGCAGCCAAGTTGGGGGGAATTCACCCCTCCACTTT. It yields the protein CASSQVGGNSPLHF.

V usage is TRBV7-8 and J usage is TRBJ2-3; the match to TRBD2 covers 7 bases. V was clipped by 6 bases and J by 3 bases; unmatched bases: 3. The germline V gene has CDR1 SGHVS and CDR2 FQNEAQ. The CDR3 has 13 amino acids. This CDR3 reads CASRPRGTDTQYF. Here the CDR3 DNA reads TGTGCCAGCAGGCCGCGGGGGACAGATACGCAGTATTTT.

The V call is TRBV27, the J call TRBJ2-3; TRBD1 is a possible D gene (5 bases). The germline gives CDR1 MNHEY, CDR2 SMNVEV (reference sequence). There are 16 residues in the CDR3. V gave up 7 bases and J gave up 1 base, with 18 bases separating them. In nucleotides, the CDR3 is TGTGCCAGCAACAGGCTAGGCCTACAGGGCACAGATACGCAGTATTTT. Translating gives CASNRLGLQGTDTQYF.

The rearrangement uses TRBV7-3 and TRBJ1-1; no reliable D call. V was trimmed by 3 bases and J by 5 bases, leaving 10 bases between them. This CDR3 comprises 13 residues. CDR1 SGHTA and CDR2 FQGTGA come from the germline V gene. CDR3 sequence reads: CASSFSARTEAFF. The CDR3 DNA reads as TGTGCCAGCAGCTTTTCCGCGAGGACTGAAGCTTTCTTT. Drawing the rest from reference TRBV7-3 and TRBJ1-1, the complete variable domain is GAGVSQTPSNKVTEKGKYVELRCDPISGHTALYWYRQSLGQGPEFLIYFQGTGAADDSGLPNDRFFAVRPEGSVSTLKIQRTERGDSAVYLCASSFSARTEAFFGQGTRLTVV.

The rearrangement links TRBV19 to TRBJ2-1; 13 bases align to TRBD2. The CDR3 runs 19 residues. Trimming removed 5 bases from V and 13 bases from J; junction bases left unmatched: 23. Germline values: CDR1 LNHDA, CDR2 SQIVND (reference sequence). CDR3 region: CASSLSLAGGPHRDGSQFF. The DNA of the CDR3 is TGTGCCAGTAGTTTATCACTAGCGGGAGGGCCTCATCGGGACGGAAGCCAGTTCTTC.

V is TRBV28 and J is TRBJ2-7, with 8 bases that match TRBD2. Germline trimming cut 6 bases from V and 2 bases from J; bases unmatched to any gene: 15. This CDR3 is 17 amino acids long. Germline CDR1 MDHEN, CDR2 SYDVKM. CDR3 sequence reads: CASSPGWGLGEAYEQYF. The CDR3 nucleotides are TGTGCCAGCAGCCCGGGGTGGGGACTAGGTGAAGCCTACGAGCAGTACTTC.

The V and J genes are TRBV24-1 and TRBJ2-7; D is perhaps TRBD2 (6 bases). Trimming took 5 bases from V and 8 from J, leaving 9 bases between them. The V gene's germline CDR1 is KGHDR and CDR2 SFDVKD. The CDR3 has 11 amino acids. The CDR3 sequence is CATSGAGQQYF. The CDR3 DNA sequence: TGTGCCACCAGTGGGGCGGGACAGCAGTACTTC.

The chain employs TRBV30 and TRBJ1-1, with D maybe TRBD1 (5 bases). CDR3 length equals 16 residues. V was clipped by 4 bases and J by 0 bases, with 18 bases between them. Germline V lookup: CDR1 GTSNPN, CDR2 SVGIG (reference sequence). CDR3 DNA sequence: TGTGCCTGGATGTTCGGGGGTGGCGTTATGAACACTGAAGCTTTCTTT. Its protein product is CAWMFGGGVMNTEAFF.

The genes are TRBV9 and TRBJ2-7; 7 bases agree with TRBD1. There are 14 residues in the CDR3. Germline V gene sequence: CDR1 SGDLS, CDR2 YYNGEE. Losses at the gene ends were 0 bases for V and 2 bases for J; bases not matched to a gene: 2. The CDR3 region is CASSVGDSPYEQYF. CDR3 nucleotides: TGTGCCAGCAGCGTAGGGGACAGTCCCTACGAGCAGTACTTC.

This clone was observed a single time. The chain combines TRBV5-5 with TRBJ1-4; a weak D match, TRBD1 (6 bases). V lost 1 base, J lost 0 bases, and 10 bases lay in between. This CDR3 region has 16 residues. CDR1 SGHKS and CDR2 YYEKEE come from the germline V gene (reference sequence). This CDR3 reads CASSLWGQSTNEKLFF. The CDR3 nucleotides read TGTGCCAGCAGCTTGTGGGGACAATCAACTAATGAAAAACTGTTTTTT. The whole variable domain, remainder taken from reference TRBV5-5 and TRBJ1-4, is DAGVTQSPTHLIKTRGQQVTLRCSPISGHKSVSWYQQVLGQGPQFIFQYYEKEERGRGNFPDRFSARQFPNYSSELNVNALLLGDSALYLCASSLWGQSTNEKLFFGSGTQLSVL.

This chain connects TRBV7-8 to TRBJ1-1, with D uncertain. Germline-derived CDR1 and CDR2 are SGHVS and FQNEAQ. V was trimmed by 3 bases and J by 1 base, leaving 6 bases between them. This CDR3 is built from 13 residues. The CDR3 nucleotides read TGTGCCAGCAGCTTGGAGTCGAACACTGAAGCTTTCTTT. Translated: CASSLESNTEAFF.

The chain carries TRBV29-1 and TRBJ1-5; 8 bases fit TRBD1. The length of the CDR3 is 13 residues. V was pared by 7 bases and J by 6 bases, with 8 bases of the junction left unmatched. The germline gives CDR1 SQVTM, CDR2 ANQGSEA. CDR3 DNA sequence: TGCAGCGGCGCAGGGGGCTTTGGTCAGCCCCAGCATTTT. Residues: CSGAGGFGQPQHF.

The chain couples TRBV9 to TRBJ2-5, with TRBD1 identical over 9 bases. The CDR3 is 15 amino acids. V lost 4 bases to trimming and J lost 5 bases; unmatched junction nucleotides: 9. Germline assignment: CDR1 SGDLS and CDR2 YYNGEE. CDR3 sequence (DNA): TGTGCCAGCAGCCCCGGACAGGGGCTTTGGGAGACCCAGTACTTC. Translation: CASSPGQGLWETQYF.

The chain links TRBV3-1 (or the pseudogene TRBV3-2) to TRBJ2-5; D may be TRBD2 (6 bases). The CDR3 length is 14 residues. Looked up from germline, CDR1 is LGHDT and CDR2 is YNNKEL (reference sequence). Trimming removed 4 bases from V and 2 bases from J, with 11 bases in between. The CDR3 loop is CASSRPSAQETQYF. The CDR3 DNA sequence: TGTGCCAGCAGCCGGCCTAGCGCACAAGAGACCCAGTACTTC.

V and J are TRBV3-1 (or the pseudogene TRBV3-2) and TRBJ2-5; perhaps TRBD2 as D (5 bases). V lost 4 bases to trimming and J lost 3 bases, with 15 bases between them. Germline loops: CDR1 LGHDT, CDR2 YNNKEL (reference sequence). CDR3 size: 15 residues. The CDR3 DNA is TGTGCCAGCAGCCCTGCGTTGAGCGGAGAAGAGACCCAGTACTTC. It is translated as CASSPALSGEETQYF.

The rearrangement uses TRBV11-2 and TRBJ2-7; no reliable D call. Germline lookup yields CDR1 SGHAT and CDR2 FQNNGV. The length of the CDR3 is 13 residues. The V gene lost 4 bases and the J gene lost 2 bases, with 9 bases spanning the gap. The CDR3 DNA sequence: TGTGCCAGCAGCTGGCGGAATCCCTACGAGCAGTACTTC. As protein: CASSWRNPYEQYF.

J is TRBJ2-7 and V is TRBV5-1; 8 bases align to TRBD1. With V trimmed by 0 bases and J by 7 bases, 12 bases remained unmatched. Germline-derived CDR1 and CDR2 are SGHRS and YFSETQ. This CDR3 contains 16 residues. In DNA form, the CDR3 reads TGCGCCAGCAGCTTGGCGTCGGTCGTCAGGGGGCTTGAGCAGTACTTC. It codes for CASSLASVVRGLEQYF.